This passage covers 8 T cell receptor beta chains from one sample sequenced in a study of T cell responses to AZD1222 COVID-19 vaccine. TCRdb's copy holds only in-frame clones and misses some; the assay was immunoSEQ multiplex PCR. This table holds about 130,000 clones, about 85% found once. The sequencing used peripheral blood, collected 28 days after the second AZD1222 dose. The receptors originated from an adult who received the AZD1222 COVID-19 vaccine.

The rearrangement joins TRBV7-2 to TRBJ1-5; D is unresolved. This CDR3 region has 14 residues. CDR1 and CDR2 from the germline V gene are SGHTA and FQGNSA. Trimming left V 3 bases short and J 2 bases short, with 8 bases between. The CDR3 spells CASSFGQGNQPQHF. CDR3 sequence (DNA): TGTGCCAGCAGCTTTGGCCAGGGCAATCAGCCCCAGCATTTT.

The rearrangement joins TRBV30 to TRBJ1-1; D remains ambiguous. The CDR3 is 13 residues long. V was shortened by 1 base and J by 6 bases, with 12 bases between the two germline ends. Looked up from germline, CDR1 is GTSNPN and CDR2 is SVGIG (reference sequence). The CDR3 region has the DNA TGTGCCTGGAGTGGGCGGTCTGGCGCTGAAGCTTTCTTT. Translation: CAWSGRSGAEAFF.

The gene calls are TRBV19 and TRBJ1-2; 7 nucleotides line up with TRBD1. The V gene end was trimmed by 6 bases and the J gene end by 7 bases; junction bases not matched to a gene: 14. CDR1 and CDR2 (germline): LNHDA, SQIVND (reference sequence). This CDR3 region has 15 residues. The CDR3 reads CASSPGTASLSGYTF. The CDR3 region has the DNA TGTGCCAGTAGCCCCGGGACAGCGTCCCTATCTGGCTACACCTTC.

The chain uses TRBV5-1 and TRBJ2-3, with 7 bases aligning to TRBD1. CDR1 is SGHRS and CDR2 is YFSETQ in the germline V gene. This CDR3 contains 14 residues. Unmatched junction bases numbered 9, after V lost 4 bases and J lost 7 bases. Here the CDR3 DNA reads TGCGCCAGCAGCATAGGACAGGTTCCATATACGCAGTATTTT. Translated: CASSIGQVPYTQYF.

V usage is TRBV3-1 (or the pseudogene TRBV3-2) and J usage is TRBJ1-4; 9 nucleotides align to TRBD1. CDR1 is LGHDT and CDR2 is YNNKEL in the germline V gene (reference sequence). V was clipped by 4 bases and J by 5 bases; unmatched bases: 8. The CDR3 spans 16 residues. The CDR3: CASSPPRGTGNEKLFF. The CDR3 DNA follows: TGTGCCAGCAGCCCCCCCAGGGGGACAGGGAATGAAAAACTGTTTTTT.

V gene TRBV3-1 (or the pseudogene TRBV3-2) combines with J gene TRBJ2-7, with 8 bases matching TRBD2. The CDR3 extends over 15 amino acids. CDR1 and CDR2 from the germline V gene are LGHDT and YNNKEL (reference sequence). V lost 0 bases and J lost 2; bases outside the gene matches: 3. This chain's CDR3 is CASSQDWGLAYEQYF. The CDR3, as DNA: TGTGCCAGCAGCCAAGATTGGGGACTAGCCTACGAGCAGTACTTC.

The V gene is TRBV3-1 (or the pseudogene TRBV3-2), the J gene TRBJ1-2, with a tentative D call TRBD1 (5 bases). Germline V gene sequence: CDR1 LGHDT, CDR2 YNNKEL (reference sequence). V was pared by 4 bases and J by 4 bases, with 16 bases between. The CDR3 loop spans 15 amino acids. CDR3 nucleotides: TGTGCCAGCAGCCCCCGGCCGGGGGTATGCTATGGCTACACCTTC. It codes for CASSPRPGVCYGYTF.

The rearrangement uses TRBV18 and TRBJ2-7, with unresolved D. Germline CDR1 is KGHSH and CDR2 is LQKENI. This CDR3 is built from 14 residues. Trimming stripped 3 bases from V and 7 bases from J, with 16 bases between. The CDR3 DNA reads TGTGCCAGCTCACCGGGTCTTTTGGAAAGTGAGCAGTACTTC. Its translation: CASSPGLLESEQYF.